The TCR beta chain under discussion was sequenced for a study of CD8 T cells in Susac syndrome (dated by TCRdb to about 2019). Turning to the overall study: Of the Susac syndrome patients who were sequenced, more than 5 had clinically active disease and roughly eight were in clinical remission. Susac syndrome patients were therapy-naive, on corticosteroids (some also receiving IVIg), or on IVIg alone at blood withdrawal. Whether CD8+ T cell activation and differentiation in Susac syndrome was antigen driven was tested using repertoire sequencing.

As for this clonotype: It has no known antigen specificity. No base quality values were provided; no much bigger clone lies one nucleotide off.

Peripheral blood CD8+ and CD4+ T cells from healthy donors, Susac syndrome patients and multiple sclerosis patients were profiled using high-throughput TCR beta sequencing. Recently defined diagnostic criteria for definite or probable disease were met by the Susac syndrome patients. Bulk CD8+ and CD4+ T cells were purified by magnetic negative isolation, while CD8+ TEMRA cells were enriched using FACS. Blood was drawn into EDTA tubes, processed within 24 hours, and PBMCs were isolated by density gradient centrifugation. PBMCs intended for TCR sequencing were frozen in liquid nitrogen and were later thawed in a 37 degrees C water bath. The sorted or isolated CD4+, CD8+ and CD8+ TEMRA cells had a purity of 90% or higher. Overall study outcomes, separate from this receptor: In patients with Susac syndrome, the CD4+ T cell repertoire showed no detectable clonal expansion. The study acknowledged that relatively few individuals were included in the TCR sequencing and HLA analysis.

RNA was extracted with the RNeasy kit and about 0.5 to 1 ug was reverse transcribed using random hexamers. The immunoSEQ multiplex PCR assay, covering 54 Vbeta and 13 Jbeta segments, was used to amplify TCR beta CDR3 regions. PCR amplification bias was corrected using a synthetic template baseline for primer optimization and computational correction. The authors' pipeline ran thus. Reads were annotated to V, D and J genes per IMGT and analyzed with immunoSEQ Analyzer, keeping only productive sequences. To calculate clonality, Shannon entropy was normalized by log2 of the number of productive unique sequences and then subtracted from one. For each patient and control, public and private clones were evaluated among the 100 most prevalent clones. Clones were defined as Susac-specific when absent from the healthy and MS cohorts, from roughly 1,000 published viral clones and from other ImmuneACCESS disease sequences. Starting from the raw public reads, TCRdb applied fastp trimming at Q25, assembled clones with MiXCR and retained in-frame beta chains. Identical CDR3 protein sequences are pooled into one entry, listed with their most common genes and DNA. It is TCRdb's table, rather than the study itself, that gives the V and J calls and clone size. In this sample the table shows around 170,000 distinct CDR3 sequences, approximately 96% of which occur a single time. The ten largest clones capture 0.075% to 0.1% of the sample.

The sequenced sample consisted of CD4+ T cells from PBMCs. This clonotype originated in a human donor with Susac syndrome.

The DNA sequence is TGCGCCAGCAGCCAAGAGGGACTAGACGGTGAGCAGTTCTTC. Translation gives CASSQEGLDGEQFF. The chain couples TRBV4-3 to TRBJ2-1; 8 central nucleotides agree with TRBD2. The germline V gene gives CDR1 as LGHNA and CDR2 as YSLEER. The CDR3 starts with the cysteine, ends with the phenylalanine, and has 14 residues. This entry keeps only the CDR3 DNA: 42 bases, framed from base 1. The germline V and J ends show losses of 0 bases and 9 bases respectively, and no gene match explains 4 bases of the junction.